This T cell receptor (beta chain) stems from a study of blood T cell repertoires in COVID-19. Background on the study: Acute and convalescent COVID-19 samples came from the United States, Italy and Spain. PBMCs, B-cell-depleted T cells, or T cells provided the cDNA or gDNA that made up the material.

TCRdb's copy holds only in-frame clones and misses some; the assay was immunoSEQ multiplex PCR. Found here are roughly 87,000 clones, about four fifths of them singletons; the top ten hold roughly 2.2%. Germline lookup yields CDR1 MNHEY and CDR2 SVGAGI. V was pared by 10 bases and J by 3 bases, with 10 bases between. The length of the CDR3 is 12 residues. The specimen sequenced was peripheral blood. The gene calls are TRBV6-5 and TRBJ1-5; D gene unclear. The receptor was isolated from a woman aged 70-85 years with acute or convalescent COVID-19. CDR3 nucleotides: TGTGCCACCCGAACGGTCAATCAGCCCCAGCATTTT. It yields the protein CATRTVNQPQHF.